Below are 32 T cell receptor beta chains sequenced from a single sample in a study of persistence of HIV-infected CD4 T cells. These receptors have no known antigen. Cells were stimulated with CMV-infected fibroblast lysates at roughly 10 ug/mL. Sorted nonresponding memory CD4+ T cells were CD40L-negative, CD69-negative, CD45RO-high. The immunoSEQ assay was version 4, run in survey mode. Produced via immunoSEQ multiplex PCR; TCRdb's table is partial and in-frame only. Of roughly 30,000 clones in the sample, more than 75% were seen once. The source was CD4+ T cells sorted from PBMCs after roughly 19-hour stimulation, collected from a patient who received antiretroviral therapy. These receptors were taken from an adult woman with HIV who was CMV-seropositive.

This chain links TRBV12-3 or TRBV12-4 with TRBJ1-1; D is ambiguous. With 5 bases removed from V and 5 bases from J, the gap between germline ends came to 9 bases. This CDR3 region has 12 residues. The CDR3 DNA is TGTGCCAGCAGTCTCGGACGTACTGAAGCTTTCTTT. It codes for CASSLGRTEAFF.

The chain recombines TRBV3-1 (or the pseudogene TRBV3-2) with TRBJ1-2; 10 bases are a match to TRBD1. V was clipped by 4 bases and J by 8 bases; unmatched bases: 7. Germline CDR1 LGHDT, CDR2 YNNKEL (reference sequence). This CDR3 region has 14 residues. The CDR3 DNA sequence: TGTGCCAGCAGCCGCCGGACAGGGGGAGAAGGCTACACCTTC. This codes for CASSRRTGGEGYTF.

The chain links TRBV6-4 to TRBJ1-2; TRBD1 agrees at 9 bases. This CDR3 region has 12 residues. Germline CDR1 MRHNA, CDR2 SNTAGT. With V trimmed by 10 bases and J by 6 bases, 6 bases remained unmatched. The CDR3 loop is CATQGQGHGYTF. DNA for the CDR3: TGTGCCACACAGGGACAGGGCCATGGCTACACCTTC.

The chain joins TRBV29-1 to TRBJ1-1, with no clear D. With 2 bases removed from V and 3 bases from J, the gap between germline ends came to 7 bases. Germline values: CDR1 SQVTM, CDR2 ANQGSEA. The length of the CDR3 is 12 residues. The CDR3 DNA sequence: TGCAGCGTTGAAATGAGCGACACTGAAGCTTTCTTT. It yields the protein CSVEMSDTEAFF.

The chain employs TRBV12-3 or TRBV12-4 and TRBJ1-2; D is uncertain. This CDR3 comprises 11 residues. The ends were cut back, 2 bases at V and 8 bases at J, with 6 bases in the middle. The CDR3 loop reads CASSLTEGYTF. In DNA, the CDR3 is TGTGCCAGCAGTTTAACGGAAGGCTACACCTTC.

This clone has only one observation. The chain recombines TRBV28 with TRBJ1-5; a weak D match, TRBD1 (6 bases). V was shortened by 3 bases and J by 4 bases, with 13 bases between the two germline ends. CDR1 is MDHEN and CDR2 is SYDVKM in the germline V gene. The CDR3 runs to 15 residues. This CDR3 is CASSLLGQINQPQHF. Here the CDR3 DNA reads TGTGCCAGCAGTTTGCTCGGACAGATTAATCAGCCCCAGCATTTT.

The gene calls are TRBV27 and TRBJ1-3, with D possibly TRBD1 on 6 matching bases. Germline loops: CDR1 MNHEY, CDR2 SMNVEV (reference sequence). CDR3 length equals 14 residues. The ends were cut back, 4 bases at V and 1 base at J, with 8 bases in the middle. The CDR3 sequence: CASSSRGSGNTIYF. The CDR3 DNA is TGTGCCAGCAGTTCGAGGGGGTCTGGAAACACCATATATTTT.

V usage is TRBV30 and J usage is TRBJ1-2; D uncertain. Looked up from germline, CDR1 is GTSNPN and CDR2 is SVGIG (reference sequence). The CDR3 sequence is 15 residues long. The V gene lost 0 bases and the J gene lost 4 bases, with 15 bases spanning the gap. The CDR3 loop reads CAWSVRNLGSYGYTF. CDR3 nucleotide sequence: TGTGCCTGGAGTGTCCGGAACCTAGGGAGCTATGGCTACACCTTC.

CDR3: CASSQEVARPTEAFF. CDR3 nucleotides: TGCGCCAGCAGCCAAGAGGTAGCCAGGCCTACGGAAGCTTTCTTT. V is TRBV4-1 and J is TRBJ1-1; no clear D. This CDR3 has 15 amino acids. Per the germline V gene, CDR1 is MGHRA and CDR2 is YSYEKL. The germline V and J ends were trimmed by 0 bases and 8 bases, with 16 bases remaining between them.

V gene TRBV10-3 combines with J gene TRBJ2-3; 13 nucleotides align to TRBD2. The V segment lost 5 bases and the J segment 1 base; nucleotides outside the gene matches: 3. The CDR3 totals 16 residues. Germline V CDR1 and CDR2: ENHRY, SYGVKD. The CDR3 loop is CAISLGTSGGTDTQYF. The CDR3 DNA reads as TGTGCCATCAGTCTCGGGACTAGCGGGGGCACAGATACGCAGTATTTT.

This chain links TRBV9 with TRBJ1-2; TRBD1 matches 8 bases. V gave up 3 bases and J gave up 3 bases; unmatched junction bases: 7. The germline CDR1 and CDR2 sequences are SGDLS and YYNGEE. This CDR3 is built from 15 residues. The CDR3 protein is CASSERTGRDYGYTF. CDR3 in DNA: TGTGCCAGCAGCGAGAGGACAGGGAGGGACTATGGCTACACCTTC. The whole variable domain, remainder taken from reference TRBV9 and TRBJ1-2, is DSGVTQTPKHLITATGQRVTLRCSPRSGDLSVYWYQQSLDQGLQFLIQYYNGEERAKGNILERFSAQQFPDLHSELNLSSLELGDSALYFCASSERTGRDYGYTFGSGTRLTVV.

This chain's CDR3 is CASSQQARGDTQYF. CDR3 nucleotides: TGCGCCAGCAGCCAGCAGGCTAGGGGCGATACGCAGTATTTT. This chain joins TRBV4-1 and TRBJ2-3; D is perhaps TRBD1 (5 bases). The V end was cut by 3 bases, the J end by 6 bases, with 13 bases between. This CDR3 comprises 14 residues. Germline CDR1 is MGHRA and CDR2 is YSYEKL.

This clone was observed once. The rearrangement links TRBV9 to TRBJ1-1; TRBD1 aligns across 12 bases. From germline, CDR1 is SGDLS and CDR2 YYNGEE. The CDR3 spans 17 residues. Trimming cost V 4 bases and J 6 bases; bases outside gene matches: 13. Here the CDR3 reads CASSPRDRGRRVAEAFF. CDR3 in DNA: TGTGCCAGCAGCCCCAGGGACAGGGGGCGCAGGGTCGCTGAAGCTTTCTTT.

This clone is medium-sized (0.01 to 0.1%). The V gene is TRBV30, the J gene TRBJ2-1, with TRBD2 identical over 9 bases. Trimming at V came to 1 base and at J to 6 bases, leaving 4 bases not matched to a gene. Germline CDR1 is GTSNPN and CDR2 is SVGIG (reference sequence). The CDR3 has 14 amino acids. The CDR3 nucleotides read TGTGCCTGGAGTGGGCTAGCGGGGATCAATGAGCAGTTCTTC. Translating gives CAWSGLAGINEQFF.

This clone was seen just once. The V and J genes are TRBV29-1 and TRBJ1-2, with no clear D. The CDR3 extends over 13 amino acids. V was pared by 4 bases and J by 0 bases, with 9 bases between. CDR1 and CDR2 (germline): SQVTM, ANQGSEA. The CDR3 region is CSVGSRSNYGYTF. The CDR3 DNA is TGCAGCGTTGGTTCTCGTTCTAACTATGGCTACACCTTC.

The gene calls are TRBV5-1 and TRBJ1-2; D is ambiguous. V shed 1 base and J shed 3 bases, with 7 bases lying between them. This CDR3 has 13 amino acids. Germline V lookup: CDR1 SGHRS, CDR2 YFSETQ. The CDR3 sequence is CASSLLGYYGYTF. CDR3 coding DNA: TGCGCCAGCAGCTTGTTGGGGTACTATGGCTACACCTTC.

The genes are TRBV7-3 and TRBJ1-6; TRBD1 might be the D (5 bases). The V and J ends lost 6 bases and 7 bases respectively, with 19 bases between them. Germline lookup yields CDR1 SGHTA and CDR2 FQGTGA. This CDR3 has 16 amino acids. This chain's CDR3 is CASSLRAGSGNSPLHF. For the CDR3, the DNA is TGTGCCAGCAGTCTTAGGGCTGGGTCAGGGAATTCACCCCTCCACTTT.

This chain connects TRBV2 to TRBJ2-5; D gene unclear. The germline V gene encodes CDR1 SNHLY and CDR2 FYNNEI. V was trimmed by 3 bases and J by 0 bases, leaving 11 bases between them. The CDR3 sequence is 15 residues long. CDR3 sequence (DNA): TGTGCCAGCAGTGAGACTCGGGCGGACCAAGAGACCCAGTACTTC. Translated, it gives CASSETRADQETQYF. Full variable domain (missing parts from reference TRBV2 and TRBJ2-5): EPEVTQTPSHQVTQMGQEVILRCVPISNHLYFYWYRQILGQKVEFLVSFYNNEISEKSEIFDDQFSVERPDGSNFTLKIRSTKLEDSAMYFCASSETRADQETQYFGPGTRLLVL.

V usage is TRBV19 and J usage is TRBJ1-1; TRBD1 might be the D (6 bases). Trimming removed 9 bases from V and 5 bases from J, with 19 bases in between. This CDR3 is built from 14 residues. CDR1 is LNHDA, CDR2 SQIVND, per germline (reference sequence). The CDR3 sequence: CASRRGGAGTEAFF. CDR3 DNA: TGTGCCAGCCGTAGGGGGGGCGCGGGGACTGAAGCTTTCTTT.

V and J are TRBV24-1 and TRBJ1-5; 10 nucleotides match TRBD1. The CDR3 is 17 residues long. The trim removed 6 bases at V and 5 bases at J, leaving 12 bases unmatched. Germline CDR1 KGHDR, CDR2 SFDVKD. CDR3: CATSSGTGEYPHQPQHF. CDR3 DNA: TGTGCCACCAGTTCCGGGACAGGGGAATACCCCCATCAGCCCCAGCATTTT.

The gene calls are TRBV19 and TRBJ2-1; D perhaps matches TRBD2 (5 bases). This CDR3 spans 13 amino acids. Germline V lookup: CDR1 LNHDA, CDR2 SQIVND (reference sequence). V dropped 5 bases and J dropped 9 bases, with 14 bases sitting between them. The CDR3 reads CASSPRADPEQFF. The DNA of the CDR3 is TGTGCCAGTAGTCCAAGAGCGGACCCTGAGCAGTTCTTC.

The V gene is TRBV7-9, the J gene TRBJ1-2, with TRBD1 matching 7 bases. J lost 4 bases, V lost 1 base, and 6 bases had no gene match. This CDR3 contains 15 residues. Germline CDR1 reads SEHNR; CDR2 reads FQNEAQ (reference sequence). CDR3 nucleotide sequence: TGTGCCAGCAGCTTAGACAGGGGAGTAAGCTATGGCTACACCTTC. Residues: CASSLDRGVSYGYTF.

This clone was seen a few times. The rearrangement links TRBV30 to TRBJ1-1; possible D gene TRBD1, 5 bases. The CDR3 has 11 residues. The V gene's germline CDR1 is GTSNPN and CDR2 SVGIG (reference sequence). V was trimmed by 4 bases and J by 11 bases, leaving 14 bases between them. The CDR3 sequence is CAWKNPGSAFF. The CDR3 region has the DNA TGTGCCTGGAAGAATCCAGGGAGTGCTTTCTTT.

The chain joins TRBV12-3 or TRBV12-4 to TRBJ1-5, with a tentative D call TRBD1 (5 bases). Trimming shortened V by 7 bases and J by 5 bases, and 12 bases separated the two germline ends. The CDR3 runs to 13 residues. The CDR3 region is CASKKEGHQPQHF. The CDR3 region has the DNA TGTGCCAGCAAGAAGGAGGGGCATCAGCCCCAGCATTTT.

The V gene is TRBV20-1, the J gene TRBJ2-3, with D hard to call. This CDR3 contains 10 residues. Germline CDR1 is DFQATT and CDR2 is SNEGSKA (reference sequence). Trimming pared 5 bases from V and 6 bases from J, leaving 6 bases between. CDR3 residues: CSAYDDTQYF. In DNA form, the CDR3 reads TGCAGTGCTTACGACGATACGCAGTATTTT.

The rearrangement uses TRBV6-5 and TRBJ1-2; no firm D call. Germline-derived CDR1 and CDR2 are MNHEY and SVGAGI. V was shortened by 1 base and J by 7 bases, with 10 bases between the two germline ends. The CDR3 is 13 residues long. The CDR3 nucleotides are TGTGCCAGCAGTTACTTGGATAGGGCTGGCTACACCTTC. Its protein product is CASSYLDRAGYTF.

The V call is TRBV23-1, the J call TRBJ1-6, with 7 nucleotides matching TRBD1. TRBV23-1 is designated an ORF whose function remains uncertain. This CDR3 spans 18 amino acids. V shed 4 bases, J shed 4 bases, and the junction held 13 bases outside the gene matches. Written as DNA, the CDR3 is TGCGCCAGCAGTCGCCTAGATTTGGGCAGGGGGTATAATTCACCCCTCCACTTT. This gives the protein CASSRLDLGRGYNSPLHF.

The CDR3 sequence: CASSRTGWLAGGNTGELFF. Written as DNA, the CDR3 is TGTGCCAGCAGCCGGACGGGTTGGCTAGCGGGGGGAAACACCGGGGAGCTGTTTTTT. The chain links TRBV3-1 (or the pseudogene TRBV3-2) to TRBJ2-2; 11 bases align to TRBD2. The CDR3 is 19 residues long. The ends lost 4 bases at V and 2 bases at J; junction bases unmatched: 12. CDR1 is LGHDT, CDR2 YNNKEL, per germline (reference sequence).

The DNA of the CDR3 is TGTGCCAGCTCACGACAGGGGACTGGAAACACCATATATTTT. Protein product: CASSRQGTGNTIYF. This chain links TRBV18 with TRBJ1-3; 8 positions agree with TRBD1. Germline V CDR1 and CDR2: KGHSH, LQKENI. V lost 4 bases to trimming and J lost 2 bases; unmatched junction nucleotides: 1. The CDR3 length is 14 residues.

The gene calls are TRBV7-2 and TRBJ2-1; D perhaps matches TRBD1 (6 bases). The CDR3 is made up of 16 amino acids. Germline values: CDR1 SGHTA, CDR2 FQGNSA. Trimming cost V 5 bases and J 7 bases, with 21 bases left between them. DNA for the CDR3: TGTGCCAGCAGCCAGTACGCTGGGGGCCGCGGGAATGAGCAGTTCTTC. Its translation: CASSQYAGGRGNEQFF. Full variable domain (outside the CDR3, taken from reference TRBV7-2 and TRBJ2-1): GAGVSQSPSNKVTEKGKDVELRCDPISGHTALYWYRQSLGQGLEFLIYFQGNSAPDKSGLPSDRFSAERTGGSVSTLTIQRTQQEDSAVYLCASSQYAGGRGNEQFFGPGTRLTVL.

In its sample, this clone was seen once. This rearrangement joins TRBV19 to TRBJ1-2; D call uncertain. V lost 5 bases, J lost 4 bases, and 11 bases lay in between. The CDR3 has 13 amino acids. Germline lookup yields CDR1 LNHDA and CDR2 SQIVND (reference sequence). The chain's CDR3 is CASSERDFYGYTF. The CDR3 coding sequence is TGTGCCAGTAGTGAACGGGATTTCTATGGCTACACCTTC.

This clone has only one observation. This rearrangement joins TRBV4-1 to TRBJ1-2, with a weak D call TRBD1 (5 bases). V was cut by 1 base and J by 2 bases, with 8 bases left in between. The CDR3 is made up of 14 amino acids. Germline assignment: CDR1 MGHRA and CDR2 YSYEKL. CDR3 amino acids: CASSQADRNYGYTF. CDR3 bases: TGCGCCAGCAGCCAAGCCGACAGAAACTATGGCTACACCTTC.